The clone carrying this TCR beta chain was counted once. Genomic DNA provided the template from which TCR beta VDJ and CDR3 profiles were obtained. One entry per CDR3 protein results from TCRdb running MiXCR on the reads. The top ten clones hold 1% to 1.5% of a sample with 250,000 to 350,000 distinct CDR3 sequences, 45% to 65% of them seen once. Germline lookup yields CDR1 SGHVT and CDR2 SQSDAQ. The CDR3 spans 17 residues. The V and J ends lost 5 bases and 5 bases, in that order; junction bases with no gene match: 11. This record comes from a study of CD8+CD57+ T cells in acquired aplastic anemia. All patients picked for sequencing had shown, by flow cytometry, an expansion of CD8+CD57+ cells.

The source material was sorted CD4+, CD8+, or CD8+CD57+ T cells (not recorded which) from PBMCs. V and J are TRBV7-4 and TRBJ2-7, with 14 bases lining up with TRBD2. The TCR sequence derives from a human donor with aplastic anemia. Here the CDR3 reads CASSLVPGLAGANEQYF. For the CDR3, the DNA is TGTGCCAGCAGCCTCGTCCCGGGACTAGCGGGAGCGAACGAGCAGTACTTC.